A single sample gave rise to the 31 T cell receptor beta chains below, sequenced in a study of T cell repertoires in cytomegalovirus infection. One entry per CDR3 protein results from TCRdb running MiXCR on the reads. The table records roughly 730,000 distinct CDR3 sequences, roughly a third of them present only once. For these receptors, no antigen is known. Sequencing was performed on cultured PBMCs, taken from culture after CMV antigen stimulation. The source is a human donor in good health (CMV status not recorded). Some clones in this sample may be carry-over from other donors' samples.

The table lists this clonotype with many counts. CDR3 bases: TGTGCCAGCAGCTTAGATGGACAGACCTACAATGAGCAGTTCTTC. This codes for CASSLDGQTYNEQFF. The chain employs TRBV7-2 and TRBJ2-1, with D tentatively TRBD1 (6 bases). V was shortened by 1 base and J by 2 bases, with 9 bases between the two germline ends. This CDR3 region has 15 residues. Looked up from germline, CDR1 is SGHTA and CDR2 is FQGNSA.

A few counts support this clonotype. The chain recombines TRBV23-1 with TRBJ1-5, with a weak D call TRBD1 (5 bases). TRBV23-1 is given ORF status, its function remaining uncertain. V lost 2 bases to trimming and J lost 3 bases, with 14 bases between them. The CDR3 contains 16 residues. CDR3 in amino acids: CASSQVSVGHNQPQHF. DNA of the CDR3: TGCGCCAGCAGTCAAGTTAGCGTCGGACACAATCAGCCCCAGCATTTT.

The CDR3 DNA follows: TGTGCCAGCAGTTTAGTAGCAGGTTTAGAAGCTTTCTTT. Its protein product is CASSLVAGLEAFF. The chain joins TRBV12-3 or TRBV12-4 to TRBJ1-1, with D unclear. The CDR3 contains 13 residues. V was shortened by 1 base and J by 8 bases, with 11 bases between the two germline ends.

The table lists this clonotype with a count of one. This chain joins TRBV7-6 and TRBJ2-7; 9 bases map to TRBD1. Germline V gives CDR1 SGHVS, CDR2 FNYEAQ. The CDR3 is 15 residues long. The V segment lost 4 bases and the J segment 0 bases; nucleotides outside the gene matches: 4. CDR3 coding DNA: TGTGCCAGCAGCTCCTGGACAGGGGCCTCCTACGAGCAGTACTTC. It yields the protein CASSSWTGASYEQYF.

The J gene is TRBJ2-3, the V gene TRBV6-6; TRBD1 or TRBD2 may be the D gene (6 bases each). Germline CDR1 and CDR2: MNHNY and SVGAGI (reference sequence). This CDR3 contains 13 residues. Trimming removed 5 bases at V and 5 bases at J, with 11 bases between. The CDR3 sequence: CASSDKGGDTQYF. Written as DNA, the CDR3 is TGTGCCAGCAGTGACAAGGGGGGAGATACGCAGTATTTT.

The count of this clonotype is one. The V and J genes are TRBV2 and TRBJ2-7, with D possibly called TRBD1 or TRBD2 (5 bases each). CDR1 and CDR2 from the germline V gene are SNHLY and FYNNEI. V was pared by 8 bases and J by 2 bases, with 28 bases between. CDR3 size: 18 residues. The CDR3 protein is CASSARGEGRANPYEQYF. The CDR3, as DNA: TGTGCCAGCTCGGCCCGAGGTGAGGGCAGGGCGAATCCCTACGAGCAGTACTTC. Complete variable domain (other parts from reference TRBV2 and TRBJ2-7): EPEVTQTPSHQVTQMGQEVILRCVPISNHLYFYWYRQILGQKVEFLVSFYNNEISEKSEIFDDQFSVERPDGSNFTLKIRSTKLEDSAMYFCASSARGEGRANPYEQYFGPGTRLTVT.

V is TRBV20-1 and J is TRBJ2-7; TRBD1 matches 7 bases. Germline CDR1 is DFQATT and CDR2 is SNEGSKA (reference sequence). J lost 4 bases, V lost 0 bases, and 6 bases had no gene match. The CDR3 contains 14 residues. In DNA, the CDR3 is TGCAGTGCTAGAGATCCCGACAGGGTGTACGAGCAGTACTTC. Its translation is CSARDPDRVYEQYF.

There are many counts of this clonotype. Written as DNA, the CDR3 is TGTGCCAGCAGCTTAGTGTGGTCTAACTATGGCTACACCTTC. It is translated as CASSLVWSNYGYTF. V is TRBV7-9 and J is TRBJ1-2; D gene ambiguous. The ends were cut back, 1 base at V and 0 bases at J, with 6 bases in the middle. Germline V gene lookup returns CDR1 SEHNR and CDR2 FQNEAQ (reference sequence). The CDR3 contains 14 residues.

This clonotype was recorded a few times. CDR3: CASSVWGGNSPLHF. The DNA of the CDR3 is TGTGCCAGCAGCGTTTGGGGTGGGAATTCACCCCTCCACTTT. The rearrangement uses TRBV6-1 and TRBJ1-6; D unresolved. The V gene lost 6 bases and the J gene lost 7 bases, with 13 bases spanning the gap. There are 14 residues in the CDR3. Germline V lookup: CDR1 MNHNS, CDR2 SASEGT.

This clonotype was seen a few times. This rearrangement joins TRBV20-1 to TRBJ2-3; D ambiguous. The CDR3 contains 18 residues. The ends were cut back, 0 bases at V and 1 base at J, with 20 bases in the middle. Germline CDR1 and CDR2: DFQATT and SNEGSKA (reference sequence). The CDR3 DNA sequence: TGCAGTGCTAGAGACCCAGCGCTTGTCGGGCTTGGCACAGATACGCAGTATTTT. Protein sequence: CSARDPALVGLGTDTQYF.

This clonotype was recorded only once. The J gene is TRBJ2-1, the V gene TRBV4-1, with D possibly TRBD2 on 6 matching bases. The V end lost 4 bases, the J end lost 15 bases, and 19 bases lay between the germline ends. This CDR3 is built from 13 residues. The germline V gene encodes CDR1 MGHRA and CDR2 YSYEKL. Here the CDR3 reads CASSRQTGRERFF. CDR3 nucleotide sequence: TGCGCCAGCAGCCGCCAGACTGGGCGGGAACGGTTCTTC.

This clonotype appeared a few times. The chain employs TRBV12-3 or TRBV12-4 and TRBJ2-1; D is unclear. The germline V and J ends were trimmed by 5 bases and 5 bases, with 13 bases remaining between them. The CDR3 runs to 14 residues. DNA for the CDR3: TGTGCCAGCAGTCCGCTCACTAACGACAATGAGCAGTTCTTC. It yields the protein CASSPLTNDNEQFF.

The chain combines TRBV19 with TRBJ1-2, with D tentatively TRBD1 (5 bases). The CDR3 runs 15 residues. Trimming took 1 base from V and 0 from J, leaving 9 bases between them. The germline V gene encodes CDR1 LNHDA and CDR2 SQIVND (reference sequence). The CDR3 DNA is TGTGCCAGTAGTATAGCCCAGGGTGCTAACTATGGCTACACCTTC. Protein: CASSIAQGANYGYTF.

This chain links TRBV10-3 with TRBJ2-2, with D unresolved. This CDR3 region has 14 residues. Trimming shortened V by 4 bases and J by 1 base, and 7 bases separated the two germline ends. Germline CDR1 ENHRY, CDR2 SYGVKD. The CDR3 DNA is TGTGCCATCAGTGTCGGACGGAACACCGGGGAGCTGTTTTTT. This encodes CAISVGRNTGELFF.

The rearrangement uses TRBV2 and TRBJ2-1; TRBD2 matches at 15 bases. Trimming took 6 bases from V and 9 from J; bases not matched to a gene: 3. CDR1 is SNHLY, CDR2 FYNNEI, per germline. The CDR3 extends over 14 amino acids. Written as DNA, the CDR3 is TGTGCCAGCAGGGGACTAGCGGGGGGAGGTGAGCAGTTCTTC. This gives the protein CASRGLAGGGEQFF.

This clonotype came up a few times. The V call is TRBV7-2, the J call TRBJ2-3; D is undetermined. Germline V gene sequence: CDR1 SGHTA, CDR2 FQGNSA. This CDR3 is built from 14 residues. Trimming removed 1 base from V and 4 bases from J, with 9 bases in between. The CDR3 bases are TGTGCCAGCAGCTTAGACCGGTTGGCAGATACGCAGTATTTT. Its translation: CASSLDRLADTQYF. The full variable domain, in which reference TRBV7-2 and TRBJ2-3 provide the parts outside the CDR3, is GAGVSQSPSNKVTEKGKDVELRCDPISGHTALYWYRQSLGQGLEFLIYFQGNSAPDKSGLPSDRFSAERTGGSVSTLTIQRTQQEDSAVYLCASSLDRLADTQYFGPGTRLTVL.

The gene calls are TRBV19 and TRBJ1-1; D is ambiguous. V was pared by 3 bases and J by 4 bases, with 6 bases between. Germline CDR1 reads LNHDA; CDR2 reads SQIVND (reference sequence). The CDR3 is made up of 12 amino acids. The CDR3 reads CASSIDLTEAFF. DNA of the CDR3: TGTGCCAGTAGTATTGACCTCACTGAAGCTTTCTTT.

The chain has TRBV19 and TRBJ2-1, with 12 bases lining up with TRBD1. CDR1 and CDR2 (germline): LNHDA, SQIVND (reference sequence). V shed 4 bases, J shed 4 bases, and the junction held 8 bases outside the gene matches. The CDR3 totals 17 residues. The CDR3 reads CASSTGTGGRDYNEQFF. CDR3 in DNA: TGTGCCAGTAGTACCGGGACAGGGGGCAGGGATTACAATGAGCAGTTCTTC.

This clonotype was found a few times. The chain has TRBV20-1 and TRBJ2-3; possibly TRBD2 for D (6 bases). The V end lost 1 base, the J end lost 6 bases, and 17 bases lay between the germline ends. The CDR3 length is 15 residues. Germline CDR1 reads DFQATT; CDR2 reads SNEGSKA (reference sequence). The CDR3 DNA follows: TGCAGTGCTAGAGGCTCCTACTCCGGGAGCGATACGCAGTATTTT. This encodes CSARGSYSGSDTQYF.

This sequence joins TRBV24-1 and TRBJ2-2; no firm D call. This CDR3 is 16 amino acids long. V gave up 4 bases and J gave up 2 bases, with 13 bases separating them. CDR1 and CDR2 from the germline V gene are KGHDR and SFDVKD. The CDR3 sequence: CATSDTRYSNTGELFF. The CDR3 bases are TGTGCCACCAGTGACACCCGCTATAGTAACACCGGGGAGCTGTTTTTT.

This sequence joins TRBV11-2 and TRBJ2-3, with 11 bases matching TRBD2. The trim removed 7 bases at V and 4 bases at J, leaving 7 bases unmatched. Germline V gene lookup returns CDR1 SGHAT and CDR2 FQNNGV. CDR3 length equals 15 residues. The CDR3 reads CASTRGLAASDTQYF. The CDR3 DNA reads TGTGCCAGCACCCGGGGACTAGCGGCCTCAGATACGCAGTATTTT. The variable domain in full, with the rest retrieved from reference TRBV11-2 and TRBJ2-3, is EAGVAQSPRYKIIEKRQSVAFWCNPISGHATLYWYQQILGQGPKLLIQFQNNGVVDDSQLPKDRFSAERLKGVDSTLKIQPAKLEDSAVYLCASTRGLAASDTQYFGPGTRLTVL.

This clonotype was counted a few times. The chain couples TRBV7-2 to TRBJ2-7; tentative D call: TRBD1 (5 bases). The CDR3 sequence is 14 residues long. The germline CDR1 and CDR2 sequences are SGHTA and FQGNSA. The ends were cut back, 4 bases at V and 0 bases at J, with 10 bases in the middle. The CDR3 loop is CASSYRQNSYEQYF. Written as DNA, the CDR3 is TGTGCCAGCAGCTACCGACAGAACTCCTACGAGCAGTACTTC.

The V gene is TRBV4-1, the J gene TRBJ1-2; 10 nucleotides agree with TRBD1. CDR1 is MGHRA, CDR2 YSYEKL, per germline. Trimming removed 3 bases from V and 0 bases from J; junction bases left unmatched: 4. There are 16 residues in the CDR3. CDR3 sequence (DNA): TGCGCCAGCAGCCAGGGGACAGGGGTCACTAACTATGGCTACACCTTC. It codes for CASSQGTGVTNYGYTF.

The J gene is TRBJ2-7, the V gene TRBV5-1, with a weak D call TRBD2 (6 bases). This CDR3 spans 14 amino acids. Germline-derived CDR1 and CDR2 are SGHRS and YFSETQ. With 4 bases removed from V and 4 bases from J, the gap between germline ends came to 15 bases. The CDR3 protein is CASSPDGGMYEQYF. CDR3 DNA: TGCGCCAGCAGCCCCGACGGGGGTATGTACGAGCAGTACTTC. Full variable domain (outside the CDR3, taken from reference TRBV5-1 and TRBJ2-7): KAGVTQTPRYLIKTRGQQVTLSCSPISGHRSVSWYQQTPGQGLQFLFEYFSETQRNKGNFPGRFSGRQFSNSRSEMNVSTLELGDSALYLCASSPDGGMYEQYFGPGTRLTVT.

This clonotype was counted only a few times. CDR3 nucleotides: TGTGCCAGCAGTTTATCACAAGACAGGGGGCTTTTCTACGAGCAGTACGTC. Its protein is CASSLSQDRGLFYEQYV. The chain carries TRBV27 and TRBJ2-7; TRBD1 aligns across 10 bases. The CDR3 extends over 17 amino acids. V was pared by 0 bases and J by 3 bases, with 8 bases of the junction left unmatched. The germline gives CDR1 MNHEY, CDR2 SMNVEV (reference sequence).

The chain uses TRBV6-4 and TRBJ2-2; 10 bases line up with TRBD2. V shed 5 bases, J shed 6 bases, and the junction held 6 bases outside the gene matches. This CDR3 has 15 residues. The germline V gene has CDR1 MRHNA and CDR2 SNTAGT. The CDR3 loop is CASSYKAGGAGELFF. CDR3 nucleotides: TGTGCCAGCAGTTACAAAGCGGGAGGGGCCGGGGAGCTGTTTTTT.

This clonotype was seen only a few times. This chain uses TRBV7-9 with TRBJ2-3, with 13 nucleotides matching TRBD2. This CDR3 contains 17 residues. Germline-derived CDR1 and CDR2 are SEHNR and FQNEAQ (reference sequence). V lost 5 bases to trimming and J lost 3 bases; unmatched junction nucleotides: 8. CDR3 sequence: CASSPWTSGRGTDTQYF. DNA for the CDR3: TGTGCCAGCAGCCCCTGGACTAGCGGGAGAGGGACAGATACGCAGTATTTT.

This clonotype appeared a few times. V and J are TRBV14 and TRBJ1-4; 8 positions agree with TRBD1. This CDR3 contains 12 residues. The V and J ends lost 4 bases and 8 bases, in that order; junction bases with no gene match: 0. Germline V gene sequence: CDR1 SGHDN, CDR2 FVKESK. CDR3 DNA: TGTGCCAGCAGCCGGGACAGGGAAAAACTGTTTTTT. Its protein is CASSRDREKLFF.

This clonotype has more than one count but fewer than ten. V usage is TRBV6-2 or TRBV6-3 and J usage is TRBJ2-2; TRBD2 matches 7 bases. CDR1 and CDR2 from the germline V gene are MNHEY and SVGEGT. J lost 6 bases, V lost 10 bases, and 14 bases had no gene match. The CDR3 extends over 15 amino acids. CDR3: CATLKGRVFSGELFF. Here the CDR3 DNA reads TGTGCCACCCTCAAGGGGAGGGTCTTCTCCGGGGAGCTGTTTTTT.

This clonotype appeared a few times. V is TRBV7-2 and J is TRBJ1-2; the D is unclear. The germline CDR1 and CDR2 sequences are SGHTA and FQGNSA. Trimming removed 5 bases at V and 0 bases at J, with 13 bases between. The CDR3 has 15 residues. CDR3 nucleotides: TGTGCCAGCAGCCCTAGGGAGTTAGCTAACTATGGCTACACCTTC. The encoded protein is CASSPRELANYGYTF. The full variable domain, with the rest looked up from reference TRBV7-2 and TRBJ1-2, is GAGVSQSPSNKVTEKGKDVELRCDPISGHTALYWYRQSLGQGLEFLIYFQGNSAPDKSGLPSDRFSAERTGGSVSTLTIQRTQQEDSAVYLCASSPRELANYGYTFGSGTRLTVV.

The J gene is TRBJ1-6, the V gene TRBV15; no reliable D call. The CDR3 consists of 17 residues. V was shortened by 0 bases and J by 6 bases, with 15 bases between the two germline ends. Germline V lookup: CDR1 LNHNV, CDR2 YYDKDF (reference sequence). The CDR3: CATSRDLFDRANSPLHF. The CDR3 bases are TGTGCCACCAGCAGAGATCTGTTCGACCGAGCTAATTCACCCCTCCACTTT.